This TCR beta chain was recovered during a study of TIL therapy for anti-PD-1-resistant metastatic lung cancer. About the study: By whole-exome sequencing, median non-synonymous tumor mutation burden was roughly 1.4 mutations per megabase.

Sequencing used immunoSEQ v3. Only in-frame clones appear in the TCRdb table, and some are missing; sequencing was by immunoSEQ multiplex PCR. The profile shows approximately 22,000 clones, about 71% of them singletons. Sample time point: pre-treatment sample, taken before nivolumab and TIL therapy. Germline assignment: CDR1 KGHSH and CDR2 LQKENI. The CDR3 contains 16 residues. V lost 3 bases and J lost 4, with 18 bases in between. The sequence derives from a person aged 25-80 years with non-small cell lung cancer. The specimen comprised blood, sampled at baseline. V and J are TRBV18 and TRBJ1-2; D possibly corresponds to TRBD1 (5 bases). In DNA form, the CDR3 reads TGTGCCAGCTCACCGAGTCGAATTCAGGGTCCCTATGGCTACACCTTC. It codes for CASSPSRIQGPYGYTF. The full variable domain, rest sourced from reference TRBV18 and TRBJ1-2, is NAGVMQNPRHLVRRRGQEARLRCSPMKGHSHVYWYRQLPEEGLKFMVYLQKENIIDESGMPKERFSAEFPKEGPSILRIQQVVRGDSAAYFCASSPSRIQGPYGYTFGSGTRLTVV.